This T cell receptor beta chain is from a study of T-cell reconstitution after alpha-beta-depleted transplantation in children. Preparing the TCRbeta library involved the use of unique molecular identifiers. TCRdb called the PCR reads again in MiXCR, with one record for every CDR3 protein. The table shows some 640,000 distinct CDR3 sequences, with roughly 17% occurring only once. This CDR3 region has 16 residues. V lost 0 bases to trimming and J lost 6 bases, with 17 bases between them. The germline V gene has CDR1 DFQATT and CDR2 SNEGSKA (reference sequence). Sequenced here: PBMCs from the stem cell graft donor, sampled from the stem cell graft. The receptor was isolated from a human donor who donated a stem cell graft to a child with acute myeloid leukemia. The chain couples TRBV20-1 to TRBJ2-2; D may correspond to TRBD1 or TRBD2 (6 bases each). CDR3 region: CSARDSQGGSSGELFF. The CDR3 coding sequence is TGCAGTGCTAGAGATAGCCAAGGGGGGTCATCCGGGGAGCTGTTTTTT.